The rows below give T cell receptor beta chains drawn from one sample of a study of CD8+ T cells in alopecia areata. Repertoires were generated with immunoSEQ multiplex PCR, while TCRdb's copy carries only in-frame clones and drops some. The repertoire holds 120,000 or so clones, with around three fifths as singletons. The specimen was CD4+ T cells sorted from blood, collected at week 0. The receptors come from a human donor with alopecia areata. Both conserved end residues are trimmed from each CDR3. The size of a clone is reported for some rows only, either as once, few or many, or as a class for expanded clones.

ASSEHENNEKLF	.	TRBV25-1	TRBJ1-4
ASSTGTNYGYT	.	TRBV5-1	TRBJ1-2
ASTGLYEQY	.	TRBV6-5	TRBJ2-7
ASSPGHLQETQY	.	TRBV18	TRBJ2-5
ASSLVGPGELF	.	TRBV5-5	TRBJ2-2
ASSSGTQETQY	.	TRBV28	TRBJ2-5
ASSLTQGNNEQF	few	TRBV7-9	TRBJ2-1
ATSRERVGLPREQY	.	TRBV15	TRBJ2-5
ASSLVPGSGDTQY	.	TRBV5-1	TRBJ2-3
ASTEGGRRGSPLH	.	TRBV6-5	TRBJ1-6
ASSQTKGPGELF	few	TRBV7-3	TRBJ2-2
SARTVEGGNTIY	.	TRBV29-1	TRBJ1-3
ATSRQTGELF	few	TRBV15	TRBJ2-2
ASSRGAEAF	.	TRBV6-5	TRBJ1-1
ASSLTGRDSVPETQY	.	TRBV7-3	TRBJ2-5
ASSLWQYNEQF	few	TRBV7-2	TRBJ2-1
ASKVTGAGETQY	.	TRBV2	TRBJ2-5
ASSLDRASGGYT	.	TRBV5-1	TRBJ1-2
ASSLARRAPETQY	.	TRBV7-9	TRBJ2-5
ASSYLGQGASTQY	.	TRBV5-1	TRBJ2-5
ASSPTGTSYEQY	.	TRBV5-1	TRBJ2-7
ASSLEVETQY	.	TRBV5-1	TRBJ2-5
ASSLDTGIGTEQY	few	TRBV5-1	TRBJ2-7
ASRYMEQGYNEQF	.	TRBV7-9	TRBJ2-1
ASSLAGRGPYEQY	.	TRBV11-2	TRBJ2-7
ASSIGNQPQH	.	TRBV27	TRBJ1-5
SVVFRGRNTEAF	few	TRBV29-1	TRBJ1-1
ASRPSESTEAF	.	TRBV5-1	TRBJ1-1
ASSDDHGQQGEKLF	few	TRBV9	TRBJ1-4
ASSVQGGDEKLF	once	TRBV9	TRBJ1-4
ASSFRSLYGYT	.	TRBV28	TRBJ1-2
ASSQTGTSGTSTDTQY	.	TRBV4-1	TRBJ2-3
ASSATGRGYT	.	TRBV27	TRBJ1-2
SVGGAGELGYT	.	TRBV29-1	TRBJ1-2
ASSPLTDDQETQY	.	TRBV18	TRBJ2-5
ASSLFQEDTGELF	many	TRBV5-1	TRBJ2-2
ASRVDGFYGYT	.	TRBV6-5	TRBJ1-2
ASSGRGWDTGELF	.	TRBV2	TRBJ2-2
ASTFTLARDSYEQY	.	TRBV5-1	TRBJ2-7
ASSSGPNYNEQF	.	TRBV11-2	TRBJ2-1
ASSRDSSEQY	few	TRBV6-1	TRBJ2-7
ASSPGQQETQY	.	TRBV7-8	TRBJ2-5
ASSSSFQAYYGYT	few	TRBV7-2	TRBJ1-2
ASSSRRYRGPNTGELF	.	TRBV7-9	TRBJ2-2
ASSLDQNNEQF	few	TRBV5-1	TRBJ2-1
ASGWDDGSPQDPPKY	.	TRBV12-5	TRBJ2-3
ASRQGWGETQY	few	TRBV6-1	TRBJ2-5
ASSPLVEGGSYGYT	.	TRBV18	TRBJ1-2
ASSLNDRANVLT	few	TRBV7-6	TRBJ2-6
ASSEDSSSYEQY	few	TRBV6-1	TRBJ2-7
ASSPVGGLGNYGYT	.	TRBV7-8	TRBJ1-2
ASSQEGNLGSGNTIY	.	TRBV4-1	TRBJ1-3
ASSFSGNQPQH	.	TRBV5-1	TRBJ1-5